The clone carrying this TCR beta chain has a count of ten or more. Its matching antigen is unknown. The data are from a study of T cell responses to AZD1222 COVID-19 vaccine. Broader study findings: It was only after the peak T cell response that any repertoires were sampled. The sample set comprised mostly white British donors with more females, and clonal diversity was possibly underestimated.

Trimming took 0 bases from V and 0 from J, leaving 9 bases between them. CDR1 and CDR2 from the germline V gene are SGHVS and FNYEAQ. This CDR3 comprises 16 residues. Sequencing was performed with immunoSEQ multiplex PCR; in TCRdb, only in-frame clones are kept and a portion is missing. Of approximately 100,000 clones listed, approximately 90% are singletons. The specimen comprised peripheral blood, sampled on day 0 of AZD1222 vaccination. The J gene is TRBJ1-3, the V gene TRBV7-6; D is ambiguous. This receptor was identified in an adult in good health. CDR3 loop: CASSLAWASSGNTIYF. The CDR3 DNA sequence: TGTGCCAGCAGCTTAGCGTGGGCCAGCTCTGGAAACACCATATATTTT.